This TCR beta chain was sequenced during a study of T cell changes during pregnancy in multiple sclerosis. With 0 bases clipped from V and 6 bases from J, the junction kept 1 base outside the gene matches. This CDR3 has 14 residues. CDR1 and CDR2 (germline): SGHTA, FQGNSA. Generated by immunoSEQ multiplex PCR, the TCRdb table keeps only in-frame clones and is missing some. The repertoire has approximately 50,000 clones, around 90% of them found once; the top ten carry 10% to 13%. The specimen was CD8+ T cells from peripheral blood mononuclear cells, collected after pregnancy. The clonotype comes from a female donor with multiple sclerosis, enrolled in a pregnancy study. The chain combines TRBV7-2 with TRBJ1-2; 10 bases are shared with TRBD1. CDR3 residues: CASSLAGTGDGYTF. As DNA, the CDR3 is TGTGCCAGCAGCTTAGCCGGGACAGGGGATGGCTACACCTTC.